This TCR beta chain was documented in a study of blood T cell repertoires in COVID-19. As for the study in general: The United States, Italy and Spain were the sources of the acute and convalescent COVID-19 samples.

This CDR3 region has 14 residues. The germline V gene has CDR1 GTSNPN and CDR2 SVGIG (reference sequence). Trimming left V 2 bases short and J 6 bases short, with 16 bases between. As processed by the authors: Reference gene primer amplification gave estimated nucleated cell counts. Assay used: immunoSEQ multiplex PCR; TCRdb lists only in-frame clones, some missing. Clonal size and the V and J genes are those of that table, whereas D and trimming came from the DNA. The sample shows 150,000 to 200,000 clones, about three quarters of them seen only once. The specimen was peripheral blood. This TCR came from a man in his fifties or sixties with acute or convalescent COVID-19. The chain employs TRBV30 and TRBJ1-2; tentatively, D is TRBD1 (5 bases). The CDR3 region has the DNA TGTGCCTGGAGTCAGACAGCTGGTATTGATGGCTACACCTTC. Its translation is CAWSQTAGIDGYTF.